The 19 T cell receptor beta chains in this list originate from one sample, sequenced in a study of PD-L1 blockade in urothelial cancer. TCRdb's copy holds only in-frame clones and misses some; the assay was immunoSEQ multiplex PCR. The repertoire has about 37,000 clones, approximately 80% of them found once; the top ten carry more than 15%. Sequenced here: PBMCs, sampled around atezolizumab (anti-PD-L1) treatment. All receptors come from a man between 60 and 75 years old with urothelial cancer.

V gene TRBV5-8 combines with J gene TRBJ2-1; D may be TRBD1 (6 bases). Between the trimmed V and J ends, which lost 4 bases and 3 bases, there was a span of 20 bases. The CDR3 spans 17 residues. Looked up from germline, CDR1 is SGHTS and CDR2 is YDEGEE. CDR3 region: CASSRDTGFVYYNEQFF. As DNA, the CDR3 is TGTGCCAGCAGCCGGGACACAGGGTTTGTATACTACAATGAGCAGTTCTTC.

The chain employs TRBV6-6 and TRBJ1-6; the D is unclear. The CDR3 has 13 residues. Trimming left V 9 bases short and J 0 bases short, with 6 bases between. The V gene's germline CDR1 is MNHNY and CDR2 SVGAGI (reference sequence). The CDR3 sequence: CASHSSYNSPLHF. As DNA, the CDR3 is TGTGCCAGTCATAGCTCCTATAATTCACCCCTCCACTTT.

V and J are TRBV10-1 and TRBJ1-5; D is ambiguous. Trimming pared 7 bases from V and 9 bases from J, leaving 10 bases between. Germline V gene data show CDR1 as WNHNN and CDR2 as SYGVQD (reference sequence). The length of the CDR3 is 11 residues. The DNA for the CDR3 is TGCGCCAGCAAAGCCCGAGGGCCCCAGCATTTT. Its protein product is CASKARGPQHF.

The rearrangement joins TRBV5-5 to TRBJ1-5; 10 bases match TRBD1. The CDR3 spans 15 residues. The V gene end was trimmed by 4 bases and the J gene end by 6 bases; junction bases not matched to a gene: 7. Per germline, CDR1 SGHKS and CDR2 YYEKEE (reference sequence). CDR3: CASSPTGGVSQPQHF. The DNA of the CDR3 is TGTGCCAGCAGCCCGACAGGGGGCGTATCTCAGCCCCAGCATTTT.

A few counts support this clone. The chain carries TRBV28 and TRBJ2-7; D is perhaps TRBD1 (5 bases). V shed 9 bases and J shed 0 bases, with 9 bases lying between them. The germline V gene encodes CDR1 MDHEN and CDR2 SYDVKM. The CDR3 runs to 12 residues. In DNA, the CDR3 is TGTGCCAGTCGACAGTCCTCCTACGAGCAGTACTTC. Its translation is CASRQSSYEQYF.

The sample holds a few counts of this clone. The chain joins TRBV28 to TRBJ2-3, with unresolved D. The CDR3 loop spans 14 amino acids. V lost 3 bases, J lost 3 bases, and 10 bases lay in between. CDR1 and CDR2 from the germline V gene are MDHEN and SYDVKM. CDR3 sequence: CASSLRSGTDTQYF. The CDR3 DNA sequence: TGTGCCAGCAGTTTGAGGAGTGGGACAGATACGCAGTATTTT.

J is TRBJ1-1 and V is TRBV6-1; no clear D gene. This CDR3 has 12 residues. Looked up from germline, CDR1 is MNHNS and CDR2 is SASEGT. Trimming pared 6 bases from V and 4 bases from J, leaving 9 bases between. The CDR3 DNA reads TGTGCCAGCAGCGGGAGTTCCACTGAAGCTTTCTTT. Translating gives CASSGSSTEAFF.

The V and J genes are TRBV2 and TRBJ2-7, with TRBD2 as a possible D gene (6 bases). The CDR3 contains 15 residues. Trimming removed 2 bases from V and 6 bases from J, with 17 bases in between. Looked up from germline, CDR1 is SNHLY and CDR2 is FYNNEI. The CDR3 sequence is CASSEPRDHSGEQYF. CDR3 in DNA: TGTGCCAGCAGTGAACCGCGGGACCATTCAGGCGAGCAGTACTTC.

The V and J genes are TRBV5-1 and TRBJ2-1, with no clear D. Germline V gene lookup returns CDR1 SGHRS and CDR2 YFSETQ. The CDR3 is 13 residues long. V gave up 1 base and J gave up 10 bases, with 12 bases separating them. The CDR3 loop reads CASSLNRQAEQFF. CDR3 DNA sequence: TGCGCCAGCAGCTTGAATAGGCAGGCCGAGCAGTTCTTC.

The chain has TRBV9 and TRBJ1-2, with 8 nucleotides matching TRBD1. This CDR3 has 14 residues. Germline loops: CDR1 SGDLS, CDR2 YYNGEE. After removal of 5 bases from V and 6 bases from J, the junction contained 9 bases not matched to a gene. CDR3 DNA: TGTGCCAGCAGTTCCCCCAGGGGGCGGGATGGCTACACCTTC. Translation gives CASSSPRGRDGYTF. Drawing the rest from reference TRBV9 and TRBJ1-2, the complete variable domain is DSGVTQTPKHLITATGQRVTLRCSPRSGDLSVYWYQQSLDQGLQFLIQYYNGEERAKGNILERFSAQQFPDLHSELNLSSLELGDSALYFCASSSPRGRDGYTFGSGTRLTVV.

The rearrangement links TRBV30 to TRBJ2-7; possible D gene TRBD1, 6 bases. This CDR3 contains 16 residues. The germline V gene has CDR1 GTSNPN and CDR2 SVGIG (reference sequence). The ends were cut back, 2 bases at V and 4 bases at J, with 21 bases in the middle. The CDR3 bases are TGTGCCTGGAGTTCCCCAGGGGAAGGGGGTAGGTACGAGCAGTACTTC. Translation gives CAWSSPGEGGRYEQYF.

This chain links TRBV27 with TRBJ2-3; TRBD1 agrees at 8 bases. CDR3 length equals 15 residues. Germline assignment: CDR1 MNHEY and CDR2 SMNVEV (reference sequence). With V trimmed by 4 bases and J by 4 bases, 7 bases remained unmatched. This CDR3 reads CASSSPQGAADTQYF. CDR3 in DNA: TGTGCCAGCAGTTCGCCCCAGGGGGCGGCAGATACGCAGTATTTT.

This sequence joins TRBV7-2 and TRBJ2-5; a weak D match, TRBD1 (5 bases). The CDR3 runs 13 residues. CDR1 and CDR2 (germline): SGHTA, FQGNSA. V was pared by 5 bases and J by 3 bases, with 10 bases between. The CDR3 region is CASSPGHKETQYF. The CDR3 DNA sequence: TGTGCCAGCAGCCCAGGACATAAAGAGACCCAGTACTTC.

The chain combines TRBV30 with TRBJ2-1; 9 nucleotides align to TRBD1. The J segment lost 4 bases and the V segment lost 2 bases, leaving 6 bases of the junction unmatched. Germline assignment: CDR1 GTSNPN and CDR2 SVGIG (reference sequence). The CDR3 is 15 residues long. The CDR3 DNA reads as TGTGCCTGGAGTACCGGACAGGGGAATTACAATGAGCAGTTCTTC. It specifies CAWSTGQGNYNEQFF.

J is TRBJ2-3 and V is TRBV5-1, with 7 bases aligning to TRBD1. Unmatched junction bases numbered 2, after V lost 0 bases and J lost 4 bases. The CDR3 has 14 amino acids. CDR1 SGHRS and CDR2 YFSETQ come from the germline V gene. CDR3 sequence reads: CASSLEGGADTQYF. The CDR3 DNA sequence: TGCGCCAGCAGCTTGGAAGGGGGCGCAGATACGCAGTATTTT. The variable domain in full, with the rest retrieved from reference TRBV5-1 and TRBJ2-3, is KAGVTQTPRYLIKTRGQQVTLSCSPISGHRSVSWYQQTPGQGLQFLFEYFSETQRNKGNFPGRFSGRQFSNSRSEMNVSTLELGDSALYLCASSLEGGADTQYFGPGTRLTVL.

The CDR3 spells CASSLRGFNEDGYTF. DNA of the CDR3: TGTGCCAGCAGCCTGAGGGGGTTTAATGAGGATGGCTACACCTTC. V is TRBV6-5 and J is TRBJ1-2, with D maybe TRBD1 (6 bases). Trimming stripped 6 bases from V and 6 bases from J, with 20 bases between. This CDR3 has 15 residues. The germline CDR1 and CDR2 sequences are MNHEY and SVGAGI.

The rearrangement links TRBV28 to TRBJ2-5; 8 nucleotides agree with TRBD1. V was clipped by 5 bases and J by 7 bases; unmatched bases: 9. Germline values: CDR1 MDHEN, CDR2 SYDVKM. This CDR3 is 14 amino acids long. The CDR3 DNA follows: TGTGCCAGCAGTGCAAGGACAGGGAGTGGGACCCAGTACTTC. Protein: CASSARTGSGTQYF.

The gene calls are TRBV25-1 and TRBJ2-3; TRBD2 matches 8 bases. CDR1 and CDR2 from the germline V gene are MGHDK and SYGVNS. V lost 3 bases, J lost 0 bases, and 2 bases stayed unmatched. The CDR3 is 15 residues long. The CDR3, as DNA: TGTGCCAGCAGTGAGGTAGCGGGGAGCACAGATACGCAGTATTTT. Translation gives CASSEVAGSTDTQYF.

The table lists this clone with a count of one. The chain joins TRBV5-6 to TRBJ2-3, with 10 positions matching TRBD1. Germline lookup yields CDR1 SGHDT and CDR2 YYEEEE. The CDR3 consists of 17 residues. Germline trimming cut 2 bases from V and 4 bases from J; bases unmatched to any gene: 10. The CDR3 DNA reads TGTGCCAGCAGCTTCCACGGGACAGGGGCTTCTTCAGATACGCAGTATTTT. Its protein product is CASSFHGTGASSDTQYF.